The present entry profiles one T cell receptor (beta chain) with its context. What it binds is unknown. Trimming cost V 5 bases and J 6 bases; bases outside gene matches: 12. This CDR3 region has 16 residues. Germline lookup yields CDR1 DFQATT and CDR2 SNEGSKA (reference sequence). It was RNA transcripts that yielded the amplified TCR beta CDR3 regions. A set of HTBI primers served as the primers for a first-round RT-PCR of the TCR CDR3. TCRdb reprocessed the multiplex PCR reads with MiXCR, giving one entry per CDR3 protein. The sample has a few hundred thousand distinct CDR3 sequences; approximately 17% are singletons. The data were taken from a study of T cells in Graves' hyperthyroidism and ophthalmopathy. Study background: Blood was drawn when the patient was first diagnosed and still untreated. Study conclusions and caveats: Before onset, by a median of approximately 5.9 months, the model predicted ophthalmopathy.

Extraction of PBMCs used roughly 10 ml of fresh peripheral blood. Specimen: blood. The clonotype originates from a woman under 30 with Graves' ophthalmopathy. This chain connects TRBV20-1 to TRBJ2-1; 11 positions match TRBD1. Here the CDR3 DNA reads TGCAGTGCTGAGGGGACCGGACAGGGGGCAGGCAATGAGCAGTTCTTC. Translation: CSAEGTGQGAGNEQFF.